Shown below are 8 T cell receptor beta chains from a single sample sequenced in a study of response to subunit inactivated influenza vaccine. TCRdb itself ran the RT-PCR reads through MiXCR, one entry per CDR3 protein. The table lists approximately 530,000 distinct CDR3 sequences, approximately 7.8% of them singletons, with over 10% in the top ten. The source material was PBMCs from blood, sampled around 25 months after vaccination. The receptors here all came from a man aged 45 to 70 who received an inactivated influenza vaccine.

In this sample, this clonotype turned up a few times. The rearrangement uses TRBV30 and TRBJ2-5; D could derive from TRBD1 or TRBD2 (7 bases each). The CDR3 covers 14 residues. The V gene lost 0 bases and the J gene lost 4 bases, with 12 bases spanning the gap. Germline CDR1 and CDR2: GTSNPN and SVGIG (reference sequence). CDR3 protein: CAWSVTGRGETQYF. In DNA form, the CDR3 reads TGTGCCTGGAGTGTGACAGGGAGGGGAGAGACCCAGTACTTC. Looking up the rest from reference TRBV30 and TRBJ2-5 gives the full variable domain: SQTIHQWPATLVQPVGSPLSLECTVEGTSNPNLYWYRQAAGRGLQLLFYSVGIGQISSEVPQNLSASRPQDRQFILSSKKLLLSDSGFYLCAWSVTGRGETQYFGPGTRLLVL.

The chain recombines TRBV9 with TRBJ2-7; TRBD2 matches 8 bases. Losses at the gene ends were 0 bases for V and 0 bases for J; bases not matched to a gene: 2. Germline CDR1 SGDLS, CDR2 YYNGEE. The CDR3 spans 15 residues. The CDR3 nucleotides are TGTGCCAGCAGCGTAGCGGGAGGGAGCTCCTACGAGCAGTACTTC. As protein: CASSVAGGSSYEQYF.

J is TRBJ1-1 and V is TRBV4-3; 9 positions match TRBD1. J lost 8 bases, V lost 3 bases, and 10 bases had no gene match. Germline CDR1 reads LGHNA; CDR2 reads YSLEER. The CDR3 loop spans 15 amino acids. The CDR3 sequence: CASSQFDRGNVEAFF. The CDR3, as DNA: TGCGCCAGCAGCCAGTTCGACAGGGGGAATGTGGAAGCTTTCTTT.

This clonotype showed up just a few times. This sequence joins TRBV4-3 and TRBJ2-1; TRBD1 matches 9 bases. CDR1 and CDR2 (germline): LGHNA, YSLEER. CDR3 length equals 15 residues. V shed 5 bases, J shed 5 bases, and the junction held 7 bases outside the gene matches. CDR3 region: CASSYDRGGNNEQFF. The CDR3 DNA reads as TGCGCCAGCAGCTATGACAGGGGGGGGAACAATGAGCAGTTCTTC.

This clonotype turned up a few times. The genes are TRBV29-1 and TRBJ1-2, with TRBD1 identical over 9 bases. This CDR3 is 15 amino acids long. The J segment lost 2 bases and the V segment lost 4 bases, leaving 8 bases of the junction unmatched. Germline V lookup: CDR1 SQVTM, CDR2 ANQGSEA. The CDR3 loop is CSVVVTGGPNYGYTF. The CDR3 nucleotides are TGCAGCGTTGTAGTGACAGGGGGACCGAACTATGGCTACACCTTC.

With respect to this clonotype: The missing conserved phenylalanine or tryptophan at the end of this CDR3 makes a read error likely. The CDR3, as DNA: TGTGCCACCAGTGACCGCGGGAGGGGGAAGCACGAGCAGTACATC. Translating gives CATSDRGRGKHEQYI. The chain has TRBV24-1 and TRBJ2-7, with 9 bases fitting TRBD2. J was trimmed by 5 bases and V by 4 bases; bases with no gene match: 8. Germline V gene sequence: CDR1 KGHDR, CDR2 SFDVKD. The CDR3 covers 15 residues.

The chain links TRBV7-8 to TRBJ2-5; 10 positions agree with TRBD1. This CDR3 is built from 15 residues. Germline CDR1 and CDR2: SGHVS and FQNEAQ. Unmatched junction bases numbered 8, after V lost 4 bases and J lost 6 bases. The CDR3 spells CASSSEGQGKQTQYF. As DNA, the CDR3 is TGTGCCAGCAGCTCGGAGGGACAGGGGAAGCAGACCCAGTACTTC.

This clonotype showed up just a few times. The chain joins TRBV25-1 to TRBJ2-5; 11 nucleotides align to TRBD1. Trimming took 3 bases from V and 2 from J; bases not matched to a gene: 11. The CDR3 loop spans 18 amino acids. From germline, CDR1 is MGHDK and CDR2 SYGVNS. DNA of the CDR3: TGTGCCAGCAGTGAGGCCTTAACCGGGACAGGGGGGCAAGAGACCCAGTACTTC. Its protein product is CASSEALTGTGGQETQYF.